This T cell receptor beta chain was captured in a study of vaccination effects on CD4 cells after COVID-19. Antigen-specific CD4+ T cell clonotypes were called by their expansion after viral peptide-pool culture in ViraFEST. Following 10 days of culture, CD4+ T cells were isolated. The healthy vaccine recipients, who had no prior SARS-CoV-2 infection, showed negative nucleocapsid antibodies. Concerning this clone itself: Its antigen is still unknown.

Assay used: immunoSEQ multiplex PCR; TCRdb lists only in-frame clones, some missing. The sample carries about 21,000 clones, about 75% recorded once. V was pared by 4 bases and J by 7 bases, with 10 bases between. In germline, CDR1 is LGHDT, CDR2 YNNKEL (reference sequence). The CDR3 runs 13 residues. The TCR was taken from a human donor who received a COVID-19 vaccine. Sequencing was performed on CD4+ T cells from PBMCs cultured with HCoV-NL63 spike peptides, taken before COVID-19 vaccination. This chain uses TRBV3-1 (or the pseudogene TRBV3-2) with TRBJ1-4; D possibly corresponds to TRBD1 (6 bases). The CDR3 bases are TGTGCCAGCAGCCGCAGGGGCGGTGAAAAACTGTTTTTT. Protein sequence: CASSRRGGEKLFF.